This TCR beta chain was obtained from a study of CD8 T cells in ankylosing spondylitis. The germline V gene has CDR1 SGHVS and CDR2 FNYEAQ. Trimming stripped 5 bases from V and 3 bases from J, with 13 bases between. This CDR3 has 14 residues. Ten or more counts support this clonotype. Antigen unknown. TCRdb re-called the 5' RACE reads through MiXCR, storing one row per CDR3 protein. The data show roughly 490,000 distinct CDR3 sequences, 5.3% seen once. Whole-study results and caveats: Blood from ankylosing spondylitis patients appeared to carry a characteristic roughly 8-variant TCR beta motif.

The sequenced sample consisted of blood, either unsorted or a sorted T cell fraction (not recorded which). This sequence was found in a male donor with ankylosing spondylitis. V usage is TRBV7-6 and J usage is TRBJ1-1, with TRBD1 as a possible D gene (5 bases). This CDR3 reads CASSPSQQDTEAFF. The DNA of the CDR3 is TGTGCCAGCAGCCCGAGTCAACAGGACACTGAAGCTTTCTTT.